The clone carrying this T cell receptor (beta chain) was observed at least ten times. Its antigen remains unknown. This record comes from a study of response to subunit inactivated influenza vaccine. Study-wide points: The study's authors posited that every seasonal influenza vaccination enlists few new T cells.

Using its own MiXCR run on the RT-PCR reads, TCRdb lists one record per CDR3 protein. This table has under 550,000 distinct CDR3 sequences, approximately 7.8% appearing once. This CDR3 region has 11 residues. V lost 7 bases and J 7 bases, leaving 8 bases between the germline ends. The origin of this receptor is a man aged 50 to 69 who received an inactivated influenza vaccine. V and J are TRBV12-3 or TRBV12-4 and TRBJ2-1; no clear D. The sequences come from PBMCs from blood, collected 23 to 25 months after vaccination. CDR3 bases: TGTGCCAGCATGGTCAGTAATGAGCAGTTCTTC. Translation: CASMVSNEQFF.